Presented here are 21 T cell receptor beta chains from one specimen sequenced in a study of graft-versus-host responses after intestinal transplantation. Here immunoSEQ multiplex PCR was the method, and the copy in TCRdb shows in-frame clones only, minus some. The sample contains under 80,000 clones, approximately 92% of which appear only once. The starting material was PBMCs, obtained 98 days after intestinal transplantation. These TCRs come from a human patient who received an intestinal transplant, so some T cells may come from the graft donor.

The rearrangement joins TRBV29-1 to TRBJ1-3, with D perhaps matching TRBD1 (5 bases). CDR1 is SQVTM, CDR2 ANQGSEA, per germline. This CDR3 is 12 amino acids long. The V and J ends lost 4 bases and 4 bases respectively, with 8 bases between them. The CDR3 here is CSVGGAGNTIYF. The CDR3 bases are TGCAGCGTTGGAGGGGCCGGAAACACCATATATTTT.

The rearrangement links TRBV28 to TRBJ1-5; D not resolved. This CDR3 spans 14 amino acids. The V gene lost 6 bases and the J gene lost 5 bases, with 14 bases spanning the gap. Germline CDR1 and CDR2: MDHEN and SYDVKM. The CDR3 DNA is TGTGCCAGCAGACCGATACTCAACTATCAGCCCCAGCATTTT. Its protein is CASRPILNYQPQHF.

The CDR3 DNA reads TGCGCCAGCAGCTCGCCAGACAGGTACGAGCAGTACTTC. This translates into CASSSPDRYEQYF. V usage is TRBV5-1 and J usage is TRBJ2-7; a weak D match, TRBD1 (6 bases). The V end lost 3 bases, the J end lost 4 bases, and 11 bases lay between the germline ends. The CDR3 has 13 amino acids. Per the germline V gene, CDR1 is SGHRS and CDR2 is YFSETQ.

This clone appeared once. The rearrangement uses TRBV4-1 and TRBJ2-3, with a weak D call TRBD2 (6 bases). Germline V gene lookup returns CDR1 MGHRA and CDR2 YSYEKL. V was shortened by 0 bases and J by 2 bases, with 18 bases between the two germline ends. The CDR3 is 18 amino acids. CDR3: CASSQDLAGPNLTDTQYF. The CDR3 bases are TGCGCCAGCAGCCAAGATCTGGCGGGGCCGAACCTCACAGATACGCAGTATTTT.

This chain links TRBV5-4 with TRBJ1-2; no firm D call. The CDR3 has 13 amino acids. CDR1 is SGHNT, CDR2 YYREEE, per germline (reference sequence). Trimming removed 5 bases at V and 4 bases at J, with 12 bases between. This CDR3 reads CASRPRSLYGYTF. The DNA for the CDR3 is TGTGCCAGCAGGCCCCGCAGTCTCTATGGCTACACCTTC. Complete variable domain (other parts from reference TRBV5-4 and TRBJ1-2): ETGVTQSPTHLIKTRGQQVTLRCSSQSGHNTVSWYQQALGQGPQFIFQYYREEENGRGNFPPRFSGLQFPNYSSELNVNALELDDSALYLCASRPRSLYGYTFGSGTRLTVV.

The rearrangement joins TRBV19 to TRBJ1-6; D is possibly TRBD1 (5 bases). CDR3 length equals 17 residues. V was clipped by 5 bases and J by 2 bases, with 16 bases between them. Germline CDR1 reads LNHDA; CDR2 reads SQIVND (reference sequence). The CDR3 DNA reads as TGTGCCAGTAGTTATCCGGGACGGAAAACCTATAATTCACCCCTCCACTTT. The encoded protein is CASSYPGRKTYNSPLHF.

The genes are TRBV6-5 and TRBJ2-7; D gene unclear. This CDR3 has 16 residues. The germline gives CDR1 MNHEY, CDR2 SVGAGI. Trimming cost V 0 bases and J 3 bases, with 15 bases left between them. This CDR3 is CASSYSWALPNYEQYF. CDR3 nucleotides: TGTGCCAGCAGTTACTCATGGGCCCTCCCCAACTACGAGCAGTACTTC.

Here the CDR3 reads CASSGDRAQYF. The DNA for the CDR3 is TGTGCCAGCAGTGGGGACAGGGCGCAGTATTTT. The gene calls are TRBV2 and TRBJ2-3; 9 positions agree with TRBD1. Looked up from germline, CDR1 is SNHLY and CDR2 is FYNNEI. Trimming removed 4 bases from V and 10 bases from J; junction bases left unmatched: 0. This CDR3 has 11 amino acids.

This clone occurred once. The chain employs TRBV6-5 and TRBJ2-2; D uncertain. This CDR3 region has 13 residues. V gave up 6 bases and J gave up 2 bases, with 7 bases separating them. Per the germline V gene, CDR1 is MNHEY and CDR2 is SVGAGI. Written as DNA, the CDR3 is TGTGCCAGCAGCAGGATTAACACCGGGGAGCTGTTTTTT. Its translation is CASSRINTGELFF.

V usage is TRBV7-3 and J usage is TRBJ2-3, with TRBD2 identical over 8 bases. Germline V gene lookup returns CDR1 SGHTA and CDR2 FQGTGA. The CDR3 covers 14 residues. The V gene end was trimmed by 5 bases and the J gene end by 6 bases; junction bases not matched to a gene: 7. In nucleotides, the CDR3 is TGTGCCAGCAGCCTCCTGGGCGGGGGGGATACGCAGTATTTT. This sequence encodes CASSLLGGGDTQYF.

J is TRBJ1-1 and V is TRBV5-4; D ambiguous. The CDR3 sequence is 14 residues long. Trimming cost V 0 bases and J 1 base, with 7 bases left between them. The germline V gene has CDR1 SGHNT and CDR2 YYREEE (reference sequence). The CDR3 sequence is CASSLAAWNTEAFF. CDR3 sequence (DNA): TGTGCCAGCAGCTTGGCCGCCTGGAACACTGAAGCTTTCTTT.

J is TRBJ1-4 and V is TRBV2, with a weak D call TRBD1 (5 bases). Germline CDR1 SNHLY, CDR2 FYNNEI. Trimming took 6 bases from V and 1 from J, leaving 9 bases between them. The CDR3 runs to 14 residues. The CDR3 sequence is CASSAGGTNEKLFF. The CDR3 DNA sequence: TGTGCCAGCAGCGCCGGGGGAACTAATGAAAAACTGTTTTTT.

J is TRBJ2-5 and V is TRBV13, with 9 bases aligning to TRBD1. The CDR3 is made up of 14 amino acids. CDR1 is PRHDT and CDR2 is FYEKMQ in the germline V gene (reference sequence). J was trimmed by 3 bases and V by 5 bases; bases with no gene match: 4. In DNA form, the CDR3 reads TGTGCCAGCAGCCCTCGGGACAGGGAAGAGACCCAGTACTTC. Translating it yields CASSPRDREETQYF. The complete variable domain, with remaining parts taken from reference TRBV13 and TRBJ2-5, reads AAGVIQSPRHLIKEKRETATLKCYPIPRHDTVYWYQQGPGQDPQFLISFYEKMQSDKGSIPDRFSAQQFSDYHSELNMSSLELGDSALYFCASSPRDREETQYFGPGTRLLVL.

The table lists this clone with a few counts. V usage is TRBV6-4 and J usage is TRBJ2-2; possible D gene TRBD2, 6 bases. The CDR3 is made up of 15 amino acids. From germline, CDR1 is MRHNA and CDR2 SNTAGT. V lost 0 bases and J 1 base, leaving 6 bases between the germline ends. This chain's CDR3 is CASSDSSGNTGELFF. The CDR3 bases are TGTGCCAGCAGTGACTCTAGCGGGAACACCGGGGAGCTGTTTTTT.

This chain connects TRBV11-3 to TRBJ2-1; D might be TRBD1 or TRBD2, each matching 6 bases. V gave up 8 bases and J gave up 4 bases, with 15 bases separating them. The CDR3 is made up of 14 amino acids. Per germline, CDR1 SGHNT and CDR2 YENEEA. The CDR3 reads CASGEGGSYNEQFF. The CDR3 region has the DNA TGTGCCAGCGGCGAGGGGGGCTCATACAATGAGCAGTTCTTC.

The chain couples TRBV11-2 to TRBJ1-3; D is possibly TRBD1 (5 bases). Looked up from germline, CDR1 is SGHAT and CDR2 is FQNNGV. CDR3 length: 16 residues. Trimming pared 6 bases from V and 2 bases from J, leaving 17 bases between. In DNA form, the CDR3 reads TGTGCCAGCAGATGGGGTCCCCAGGGTGCTGGAAACACCATATATTTT. Translating gives CASRWGPQGAGNTIYF. Variable domain in full (rest from reference TRBV11-2 and TRBJ1-3): EAGVAQSPRYKIIEKRQSVAFWCNPISGHATLYWYQQILGQGPKLLIQFQNNGVVDDSQLPKDRFSAERLKGVDSTLKIQPAKLEDSAVYLCASRWGPQGAGNTIYFGEGSWLTVV.

The chain couples TRBV19 to TRBJ2-2, with D perhaps assigned TRBD1 or TRBD2 (5 bases each). This CDR3 is 20 amino acids long. CDR1 is LNHDA and CDR2 is SQIVND in the germline V gene (reference sequence). V shed 9 bases and J shed 7 bases, with 36 bases lying between them. CDR3 nucleotide sequence: TGTGCCAGGAAAACCCAGGACGAGGCGACAGTCAACAAGCGGAGCGGGGAGCTGTTTTTT. Translating gives CARKTQDEATVNKRSGELFF.

This clone was observed a handful of times. The chain recombines TRBV6-6 with TRBJ1-3; D call uncertain. CDR1 and CDR2 from the germline V gene are MNHNY and SVGAGI (reference sequence). The CDR3 contains 14 residues. V was pared by 5 bases and J by 0 bases, with 8 bases between. The CDR3 bases are TGTGCCAGCAGTCCCGGGATCTCTGGAAACACCATATATTTT. Translated: CASSPGISGNTIYF.

The V call is TRBV19, the J call TRBJ2-7; 11 nucleotides agree with TRBD1. The CDR3 is 13 residues long. The germline V gene encodes CDR1 LNHDA and CDR2 SQIVND (reference sequence). V was clipped by 11 bases and J by 6 bases; unmatched bases: 9. The CDR3 here is CAWDRGFCFEQYF. The CDR3 coding sequence is TGTGCCTGGGACAGGGGGTTTTGTTTCGAGCAGTACTTC.

The J gene is TRBJ2-2, the V gene TRBV7-3; TRBD1 agrees at 7 bases. Germline CDR1 reads SGHTA; CDR2 reads FQGTGA. V was pared by 5 bases and J by 5 bases, with 5 bases of the junction left unmatched. The CDR3 consists of 14 residues. The CDR3: CASSTTGQTGELFF. As DNA, the CDR3 is TGTGCCAGCAGCACCACGGGACAGACCGGGGAGCTGTTTTTT.

The gene calls are TRBV9 and TRBJ1-3; TRBD1 is a possible D gene (6 bases). Per the germline V gene, CDR1 is SGDLS and CDR2 is YYNGEE. V lost 0 bases, J lost 9 bases, and 13 bases lay in between. This CDR3 is 14 amino acids long. CDR3 DNA sequence: TGTGCCAGCAGCGTAGCCCGACCGGACAGCACCATATATTTT. It yields the protein CASSVARPDSTIYF.